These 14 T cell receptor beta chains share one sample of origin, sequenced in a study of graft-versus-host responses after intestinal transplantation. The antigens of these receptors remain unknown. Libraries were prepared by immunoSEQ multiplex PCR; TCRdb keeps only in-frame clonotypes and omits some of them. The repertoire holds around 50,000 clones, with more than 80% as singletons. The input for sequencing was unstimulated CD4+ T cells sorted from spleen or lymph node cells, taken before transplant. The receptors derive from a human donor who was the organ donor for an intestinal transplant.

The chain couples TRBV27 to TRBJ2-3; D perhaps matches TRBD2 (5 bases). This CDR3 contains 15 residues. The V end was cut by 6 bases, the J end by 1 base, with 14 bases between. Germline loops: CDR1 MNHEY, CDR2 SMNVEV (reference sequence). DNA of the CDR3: TGTGCCAGCAGGTCATTAGCGCTGGGCACAGATACGCAGTATTTT. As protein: CASRSLALGTDTQYF.

The CDR3 protein is CASSLSRGSGNTIYF. The CDR3 nucleotides are TGTGCCAGCAGTTTAAGCAGGGGTTCTGGAAACACCATATATTTT. The chain combines TRBV28 with TRBJ1-3; D is possibly TRBD1 (6 bases). CDR3 length equals 15 residues. Germline assignment: CDR1 MDHEN and CDR2 SYDVKM. V lost 2 bases and J 1 base, leaving 9 bases between the germline ends.

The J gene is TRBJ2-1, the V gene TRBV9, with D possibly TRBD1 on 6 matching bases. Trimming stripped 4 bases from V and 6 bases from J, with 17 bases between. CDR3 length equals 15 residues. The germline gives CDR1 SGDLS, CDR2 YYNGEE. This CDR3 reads CASSPLRTVANEQFF. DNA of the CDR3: TGTGCCAGCAGCCCTCTACGGACAGTTGCCAATGAGCAGTTCTTC.

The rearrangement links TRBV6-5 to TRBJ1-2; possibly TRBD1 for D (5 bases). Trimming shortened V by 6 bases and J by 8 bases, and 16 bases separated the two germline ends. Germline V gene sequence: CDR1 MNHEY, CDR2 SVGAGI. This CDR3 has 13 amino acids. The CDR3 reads CASSLGGAEGYTF. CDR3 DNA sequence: TGTGCCAGCAGCCTCGGAGGGGCGGAAGGCTACACCTTC.

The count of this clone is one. The CDR3 nucleotides are TGTGCCAGCAGTGAGTACAGGGGCGCAGCCTACGAGCAGTACTTC. This sequence encodes CASSEYRGAAYEQYF. V gene TRBV25-1 combines with J gene TRBJ2-7; 7 bases map to TRBD1. The CDR3 consists of 15 residues. The junction had 7 bases not matched to a gene; V was cut back by 3 bases and J by 2 bases. CDR1 is MGHDK and CDR2 is SYGVNS in the germline V gene.

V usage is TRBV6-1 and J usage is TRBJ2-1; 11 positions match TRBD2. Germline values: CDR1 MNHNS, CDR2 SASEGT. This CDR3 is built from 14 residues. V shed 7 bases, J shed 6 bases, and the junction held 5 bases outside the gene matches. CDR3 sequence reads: CASKGSGRGNEQFF. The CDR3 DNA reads TGTGCCAGCAAGGGTAGCGGGAGGGGCAATGAGCAGTTCTTC.

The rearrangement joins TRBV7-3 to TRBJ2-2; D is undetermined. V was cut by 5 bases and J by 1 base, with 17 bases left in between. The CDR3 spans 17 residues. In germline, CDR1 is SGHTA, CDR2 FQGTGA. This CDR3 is CASSPLTTSLNTGELFF. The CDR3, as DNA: TGTGCCAGCAGCCCCCTTACGACTTCATTGAACACCGGGGAGCTGTTTTTT.

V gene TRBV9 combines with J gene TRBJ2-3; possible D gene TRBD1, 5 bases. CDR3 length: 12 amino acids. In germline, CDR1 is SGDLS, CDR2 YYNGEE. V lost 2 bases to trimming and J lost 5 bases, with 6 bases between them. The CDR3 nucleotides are TGTGCCAGCAGCGTCACAGGAGATACGCAGTATTTT. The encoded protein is CASSVTGDTQYF.

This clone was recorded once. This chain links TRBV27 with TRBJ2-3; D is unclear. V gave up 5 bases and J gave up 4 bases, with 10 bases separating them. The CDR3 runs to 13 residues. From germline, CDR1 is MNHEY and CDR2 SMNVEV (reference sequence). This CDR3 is CASSRPSPDTQYF. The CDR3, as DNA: TGTGCCAGCAGTCGTCCTTCCCCAGATACGCAGTATTTT.

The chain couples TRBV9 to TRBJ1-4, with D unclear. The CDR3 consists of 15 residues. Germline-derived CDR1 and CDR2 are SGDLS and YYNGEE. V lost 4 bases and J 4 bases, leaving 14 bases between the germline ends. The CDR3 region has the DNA TGTGCCAGCAGCCCTAGCGATTTCGTTAATGAAAAACTGTTTTTT. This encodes CASSPSDFVNEKLFF.

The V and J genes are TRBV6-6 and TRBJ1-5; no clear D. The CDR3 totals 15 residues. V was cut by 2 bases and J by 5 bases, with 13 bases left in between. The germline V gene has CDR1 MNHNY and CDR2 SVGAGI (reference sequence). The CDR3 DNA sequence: TGTGCCAGCAGTTACCAACACGTGGAGGATCAGCCCCAGCATTTT. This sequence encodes CASSYQHVEDQPQHF.

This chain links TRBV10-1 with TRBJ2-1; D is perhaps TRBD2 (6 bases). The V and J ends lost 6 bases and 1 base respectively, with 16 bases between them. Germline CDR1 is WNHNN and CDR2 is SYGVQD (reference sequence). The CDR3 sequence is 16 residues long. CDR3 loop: CASRQAGQHSYNEQFF. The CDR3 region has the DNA TGCGCCAGCAGACAAGCGGGTCAACATTCCTACAATGAGCAGTTCTTC.

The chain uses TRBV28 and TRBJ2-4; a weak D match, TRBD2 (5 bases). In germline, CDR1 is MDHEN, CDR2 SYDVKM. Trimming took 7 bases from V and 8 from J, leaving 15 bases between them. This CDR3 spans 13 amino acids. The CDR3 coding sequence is TGTGCCAGCACCCCCCCGGGGTTTGACATTCAGTACTTC. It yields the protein CASTPPGFDIQYF.

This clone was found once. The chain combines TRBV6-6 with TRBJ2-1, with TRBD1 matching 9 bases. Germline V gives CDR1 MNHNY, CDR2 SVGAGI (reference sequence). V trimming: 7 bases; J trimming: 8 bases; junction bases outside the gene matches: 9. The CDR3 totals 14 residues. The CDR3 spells CASIRDRVVHEQFF. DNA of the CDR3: TGTGCCAGCATCCGGGACAGGGTTGTTCATGAGCAGTTCTTC.